This entry describes one T cell receptor (beta chain). Its antigen remains unknown. The CDR3 is made up of 14 amino acids. Trimming cost V 0 bases and J 6 bases, with 9 bases left between them. Germline V gene data show CDR1 as SGHNT and CDR2 as YYREEE (reference sequence). The table came from immunoSEQ multiplex PCR; TCRdb's copy has only in-frame clones and leaves some out. The table records around 2,000,000 clones, roughly 94% of them present only once. The donor cohort consisted entirely of Caucasian adults residing in Nashville, Tennessee. The record originates from a study of shared clonotypes between healthy human individuals. Findings and limits, study-wide: Estimated richness values were generally larger in naive subsets than in memory subsets.

Source material: naive CD4+ T cells sorted from blood. Subset in this sample: CD45RA+ positively selected. This TCR came from a man aged 18 to 30 in good health. V is TRBV5-4 and J is TRBJ2-2; D remains unclear. The CDR3 loop reads CASSLDPGPGELFF. As DNA, the CDR3 is TGTGCCAGCAGCTTGGATCCTGGGCCCGGGGAGCTGTTTTTT.